The 7 T cell receptor beta chains reported below all come from one sample, sequenced in a study of identical twins' blood T cells. TCRdb processed the 5' RACE reads anew with MiXCR; each CDR3 protein has one entry. This table holds about 370,000 distinct CDR3 sequences, around 30% found once. Sequencing was carried out using PBMCs. The receptor set was obtained from a woman aged 18-50 years in good health.

This clonotype was observed a handful of times. The gene calls are TRBV19 and TRBJ2-5; D is perhaps TRBD1 or TRBD2 (5 bases each). Per the germline V gene, CDR1 is LNHDA and CDR2 is SQIVND (reference sequence). With 4 bases removed from V and 2 bases from J, the gap between germline ends came to 11 bases. The length of the CDR3 is 14 residues. The CDR3 is CASSNRDGQETQYF. The CDR3, as DNA: TGTGCCAGTAGTAACCGGGACGGACAAGAGACCCAGTACTTC.

This clonotype was seen more than once but under ten times. The gene calls are TRBV5-1 and TRBJ2-3; a possible D gene is TRBD1 (6 bases). The CDR3 is 15 residues long. CDR1 is SGHRS and CDR2 is YFSETQ in the germline V gene. With 4 bases removed from V and 4 bases from J, the gap between germline ends came to 16 bases. The CDR3 here is CASSLDSPGPDTQYF. DNA of the CDR3: TGCGCCAGCAGCCTGGACAGCCCGGGGCCAGATACGCAGTATTTT.

This clonotype was recorded a few times. The V call is TRBV6-2 or TRBV6-3, the J call TRBJ2-2; TRBD2 is a possible D gene (6 bases). The CDR3 contains 14 residues. Germline V gene data show CDR1 as MNHEY and CDR2 as SVGEGT. Trimming removed 3 bases from V and 7 bases from J, with 12 bases in between. CDR3 sequence reads: CASSYRRVGGELFF. DNA of the CDR3: TGTGCCAGCAGTTATAGGAGGGTCGGCGGGGAGCTGTTTTTT.

This clonotype occurred a few times. A junction boundary mismatches the germline segment, possibly from a read error. The J gene is TRBJ2-1, the V gene TRBV9; unclear D gene. This CDR3 is built from 17 residues. The germline V gene encodes CDR1 SGDLS and CDR2 YYNGEE. CDR3 loop: CASSTRQQLSSYNEQFF. The CDR3 bases are TGCGCCAGCAGCACCCGGCAACAGCTCAGCTCCTACAATGAGCAGTTCTTC.

This clonotype was recorded a few times. The chain links TRBV29-1 to TRBJ2-1, with 11 bases identical to TRBD1. There are 18 residues in the CDR3. From germline, CDR1 is SQVTM and CDR2 ANQGSEA. After removal of 3 bases from V and 0 bases from J, the junction contained 10 bases not matched to a gene. CDR3 amino acids: CSVDGTGGPESSYNEQFF. The CDR3 coding sequence is TGCAGCGTTGACGGGACAGGGGGTCCAGAAAGCTCCTACAATGAGCAGTTCTTC.

V is TRBV27 and J is TRBJ2-1; no clear D. CDR3 length: 15 amino acids. The ends were cut back, 2 bases at V and 0 bases at J, with 8 bases in the middle. CDR1 and CDR2 (germline): MNHEY, SMNVEV (reference sequence). The CDR3 DNA reads as TGTGCCAGCAGTTTACGTCCGAGCTCCTACAATGAGCAGTTCTTC. Its translation: CASSLRPSSYNEQFF.

The genes are TRBV29-1 and TRBJ2-2, with D possibly matching TRBD2 (6 bases). The germline V gene encodes CDR1 SQVTM and CDR2 ANQGSEA. Trimming pared 4 bases from V and 1 base from J, leaving 13 bases between. The CDR3 spans 15 residues. The CDR3: CSVVRGRGNTGELFF. CDR3 in DNA: TGCAGCGTTGTGAGAGGGCGGGGGAACACCGGGGAGCTGTTTTTT.